The T cell receptor beta chain under discussion was sequenced for a study of tumor and adjacent non-tumor tissue in lung cancer (dated by TCRdb to about 2018). For the wider study: Of the cohort, about a dozen patients had adenocarcinoma, 2 had squamous cell carcinoma and 1 had small cell lung cancer. Among the roughly 15 patients, ages ranged from roughly 30 to 85 years, around 10 were men and 5 were women, and disease was TNM stage I to III. The study compared bulk TCRbeta repertoires from lung tumor tissue and matched distant non-tumor lung tissue of roughly 14 lung cancer patients. For each patient, one tumor sample and one normal lung sample were taken, giving about 31 paired specimens that underwent TCRbeta CDR3 sequencing. In total, sequencing yielded fewer than 150 million productive TCRbeta reads, which works out to an average of about 4.2 million reads per sample.

RNA was extracted from bulk unsorted tissue and checked for quality with a NanoDrop ND-1000 and an Agilent 2100. Newly diagnosed lung cancer patients without prior chemotherapy who had been admitted for thoracic surgery in China between August and November 2014 were enrolled as donors. Patients with previous radiotherapy or chemotherapy, or with another concurrent cancer, were excluded from the study. Surgical tissue pieces of roughly 1-2 cm3 were preserved in RNAlater solution and were kept at -80 degrees C until use. This clonotype was counted only a few times. The antigen this receptor binds is unknown. A read error may produce the germline difference seen at one junction end. What the work shows at the level of the full study, not this receptor alone: Only about 15 patients were in the cohort, and the authors stated that larger samples and more detailed clinical data are needed. TCR diversity was significantly higher in younger patients, and higher tumor TCR diversity was associated with shorter overall and disease-free survival. In normal lung, the top 100 clones accounted for a significantly larger cumulative share of the repertoire than in tumor tissue. Tumor tissue showed significantly greater TCR diversity (inverse Simpson) than normal lung tissue (about 400 vs 150, P = 0.0075, Mann-Whitney U test). Neither the sequencing platform nor unique molecular identifiers are mentioned in the methods. Peripheral blood was not sequenced, so blood TCRbeta repertoires were not examined in the lung cancer patients of the study.

The germline V gene yields SGHRS for CDR1 and YFSETQ for CDR2. Taken from cysteine to phenylalanine, the CDR3 has 15 residues. The retained sequence is limited to the CDR3, 45 bases, with the frame set at the first base. To prepare the library, multiplex PCR was applied. TCRdb names Illumina HiSeq 2500 as the instrument used. TCRbeta libraries were constructed through three rounds of nested PCR with primers (Table S4) according to protocols modified from ARM-PCR. Before sequencing, PCR products of 200-500 bp were cut from the gel and purified using the QIAquick gel extraction kit. As for the original processing: Trimmomatic was used to clean the reads, FLASH was used to merge the reads into complete CDR3 sequences, and MiTCR was used to assign the reads to V(D)J germline segments. Clonal diversity was calculated as the inverse Simpson's index using VDJtools. Productive reads were defined as in-frame sequences without a premature stop codon. TCRdb passed the public sequencing reads through fastp at Q25 and MiXCR, retaining productive beta sequences. Identical CDR3 protein sequences are pooled into one entry, listed with their most common genes and DNA. TCRdb's processing, not the authors', yielded these V and J calls. For this sample there are over 85,000 distinct CDR3 sequences; over 75% appear just once. Clones ranked in the top ten supply 22% of the sample.

The sequencing sample was made of lung tumor tissue. The sequence derives from a man between 65 and 85 years old with non-small cell lung cancer. This chain joins TRBV5-1 to TRBJ1-2, and 9 junction bases match TRBD1. The CDR3 protein sequence reads: CASSTSGQGVGGYTF. DNA sequence: TGCGCCAGCAGCACATCGGGACAGGGAGTTGGTGGCTATACCTTC.